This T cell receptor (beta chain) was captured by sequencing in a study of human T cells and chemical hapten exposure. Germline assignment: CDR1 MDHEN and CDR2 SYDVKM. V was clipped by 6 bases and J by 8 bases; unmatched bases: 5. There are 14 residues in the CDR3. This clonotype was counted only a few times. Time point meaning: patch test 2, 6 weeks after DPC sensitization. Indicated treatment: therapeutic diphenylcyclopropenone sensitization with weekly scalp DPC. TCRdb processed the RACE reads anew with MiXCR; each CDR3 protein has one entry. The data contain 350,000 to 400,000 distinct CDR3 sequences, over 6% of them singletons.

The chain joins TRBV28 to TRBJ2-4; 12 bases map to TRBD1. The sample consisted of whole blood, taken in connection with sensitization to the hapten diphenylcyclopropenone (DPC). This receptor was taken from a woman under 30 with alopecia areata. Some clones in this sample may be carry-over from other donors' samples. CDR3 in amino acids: CASRGTGGTDIQYF. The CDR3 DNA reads TGTGCCAGCAGGGGGACAGGGGGCACGGACATTCAGTACTTC.